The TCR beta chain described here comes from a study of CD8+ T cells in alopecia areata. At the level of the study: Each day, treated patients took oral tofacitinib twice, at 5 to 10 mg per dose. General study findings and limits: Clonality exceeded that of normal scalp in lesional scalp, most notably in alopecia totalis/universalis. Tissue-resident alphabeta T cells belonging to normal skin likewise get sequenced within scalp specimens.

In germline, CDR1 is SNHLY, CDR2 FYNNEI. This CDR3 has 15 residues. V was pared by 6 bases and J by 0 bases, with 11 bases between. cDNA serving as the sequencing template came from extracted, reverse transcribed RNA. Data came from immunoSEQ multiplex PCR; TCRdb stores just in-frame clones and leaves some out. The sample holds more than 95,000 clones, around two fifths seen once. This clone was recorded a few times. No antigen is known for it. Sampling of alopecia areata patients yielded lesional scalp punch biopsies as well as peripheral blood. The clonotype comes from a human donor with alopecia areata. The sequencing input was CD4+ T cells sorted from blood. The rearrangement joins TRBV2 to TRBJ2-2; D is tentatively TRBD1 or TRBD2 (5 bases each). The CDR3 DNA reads TGTGCCAGCAGGACCGGGACGACGAACACCGGGGAGCTGTTTTTT. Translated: CASRTGTTNTGELFF.